This T cell receptor (beta chain) was captured by sequencing in a study of cytomegalovirus exposure and HLA in healthy donors. General observations from the study: Cytomegalovirus association was listed for around 180 TCR beta chains. In a later analysis, across HLA loci, associated TCR counts were highest for DRB1, lowest for HLA-C. The later analysis indicated that the majority of CMV-associated TCR beta chains appeared HLA-restricted.

Germline lookup yields CDR1 MNHEY and CDR2 SVGAGI. This CDR3 spans 13 amino acids. V lost 5 bases, J lost 4 bases, and 11 bases lay in between. PCR employed 60 Vbeta and 13 Jbeta primers. Only in-frame clones appear in the TCRdb table, and some are missing; sequencing was by immunoSEQ multiplex PCR. The table lists about 160,000 clones, around 69% of them singletons. Comments on this clone: As yet, its antigen is unknown.

The source material was PBMCs. The rearrangement joins TRBV6-5 to TRBJ1-2, with D uncertain. The clonotype comes from a man aged 60-69 years in good health and CMV-seronegative. The CDR3 loop is CASSLIGSYGYTF. CDR3 in DNA: TGTGCCAGCAGTCTTATCGGGAGCTATGGCTACACCTTC.